These 16 T cell receptor beta chains share one sample of origin, sequenced in a study of blood T cell repertoires in COVID-19. Measured with immunoSEQ multiplex PCR; TCRdb has only the in-frame clones, and not every one. The table records about 190,000 clones, roughly 88% of them present only once. Sequenced: peripheral blood. These receptors were collected from a man older than 75 with COVID-19, enrolled during active disease.

The J gene is TRBJ2-7, the V gene TRBV18, with D perhaps TRBD2 (6 bases). The CDR3 is 16 residues long. The germline V gene encodes CDR1 KGHSH and CDR2 LQKENI. V gave up 2 bases and J gave up 6 bases, with 20 bases separating them. The CDR3 reads CASSPAKSSVEGEQYF. The CDR3 DNA sequence: TGTGCCAGCTCACCAGCCAAATCTTCAGTGGAGGGCGAGCAGTACTTC.

As for this clone: The same CDR3 can be traced to other DNA sequences in this sample. The CDR3 nucleotides are TGTGCCAGCAGCTTCGGGGGAGGCACTGAAGCTTTCTTT. The encoded protein is CASSFGGGTEAFF. This rearrangement joins TRBV7-3 to TRBJ1-1; tentatively, D is TRBD1 (5 bases). From germline, CDR1 is SGHTA and CDR2 FQGTGA. Trimming took 3 bases from V and 4 from J, leaving 9 bases between them. The CDR3 totals 13 residues. The full variable domain, completed using reference TRBV7-3 and TRBJ1-1, is GAGVSQTPSNKVTEKGKYVELRCDPISGHTALYWYRQSLGQGPEFLIYFQGTGAADDSGLPNDRFFAVRPEGSVSTLKIQRTERGDSAVYLCASSFGGGTEAFFGQGTRLTVV.

Only one count was recorded for this clone. Germline and junction disagree at one end, which may indicate a read error. This chain joins TRBV18 and TRBJ2-5, with 15 bases aligning to TRBD2. Germline CDR1 and CDR2: KGHSH and LQKENI. The CDR3 is 15 residues long. This CDR3 reads CASSPPGLAGGTQYF. CDR3 DNA: TGTGCCAGCTCCCCACCGGGACTAGCGGGAGGGACCCAGTACTTC.

The gene calls are TRBV21-1 and TRBJ1-1; whether TRBD1, the table's D call, matches the DNA was not checked. TRBV21-1 constitutes a pseudogene. The CDR3 loop spans 14 amino acids. CDR3 DNA: TGTGCCAGCTCCCGACGGAACCCCAGGACTGAAGCTTTCTTT. The encoded protein is CASSRRNPRTEAFF.

The genes are TRBV6-1 and TRBJ1-6; 7 bases are shared with TRBD1. The CDR3 is 17 residues long. The germline gives CDR1 MNHNS, CDR2 SASEGT. V was clipped by 0 bases and J by 5 bases; unmatched bases: 7. CDR3 sequence reads: CASSEAIRQGDNSPLHF. For the CDR3, the DNA is TGTGCCAGCAGTGAAGCGATTCGGCAGGGGGATAATTCACCCCTCCACTTT.

This clone showed up just once. This chain uses TRBV5-1 with TRBJ1-5; 8 bases agree with TRBD1. CDR1 SGHRS and CDR2 YFSETQ come from the germline V gene. The V and J ends lost 3 bases and 0 bases, in that order; junction bases with no gene match: 14. CDR3 length: 19 residues. The CDR3 is CASSSQTGVPGYSNQPQHF. The DNA for the CDR3 is TGCGCCAGCAGCTCCCAGACAGGGGTCCCGGGATATAGCAATCAGCCCCAGCATTTT.

This sequence joins TRBV28 and TRBJ2-7; D is perhaps TRBD1 (5 bases). V was trimmed by 2 bases and J by 4 bases, leaving 6 bases between them. The CDR3 extends over 12 amino acids. The germline V gene encodes CDR1 MDHEN and CDR2 SYDVKM. The CDR3 region is CASSLKGYEQYF. As DNA, the CDR3 is TGTGCCAGCAGTTTAAAGGGGTACGAGCAGTACTTC.

The rearrangement uses TRBV28 and TRBJ2-5; D is perhaps TRBD2 (6 bases). CDR1 and CDR2 (germline): MDHEN, SYDVKM. V lost 8 bases and J lost 4, with 11 bases in between. The CDR3 totals 12 residues. This CDR3 is CASRRVGETQYF. Here the CDR3 DNA reads TGTGCCAGCCGGAGGGTAGGAGAGACCCAGTACTTC.

This sequence joins TRBV5-1 and TRBJ2-3; 13 bases map to TRBD2. The CDR3 totals 16 residues. Germline CDR1 is SGHRS and CDR2 is YFSETQ. V trimming: 2 bases; J trimming: 2 bases; junction bases outside the gene matches: 2. In DNA, the CDR3 is TGCGCCAGCAGCTTAACTAGCGGGGGGGACACAGATACGCAGTATTTT. Translation: CASSLTSGGDTDTQYF.

A few counts support this clone. V and J are TRBV6-2 or TRBV6-3 and TRBJ1-2, with no clear D. V lost 5 bases to trimming and J lost 5 bases, with 15 bases between them. Germline V gene sequence: CDR1 MNHEY, CDR2 SVGEGT. CDR3 length: 14 amino acids. For the CDR3, the DNA is TGTGCCAGCAGTGATTCCGGGTCCACATATGGCTACACCTTC. Encoded protein: CASSDSGSTYGYTF.

The chain links TRBV5-5 to TRBJ1-2, with D possibly TRBD1 on 6 matching bases. CDR1 SGHKS and CDR2 YYEKEE come from the germline V gene (reference sequence). V shed 1 base and J shed 4 bases, with 20 bases lying between them. The CDR3 runs to 17 residues. This CDR3 is CASSLSIVNRAVYGYTF. The CDR3 DNA sequence: TGTGCCAGCAGCTTGTCGATCGTGAACAGGGCCGTCTATGGCTACACCTTC. The variable domain in full, with the rest retrieved from reference TRBV5-5 and TRBJ1-2, is DAGVTQSPTHLIKTRGQQVTLRCSPISGHKSVSWYQQVLGQGPQFIFQYYEKEERGRGNFPDRFSARQFPNYSSELNVNALLLGDSALYLCASSLSIVNRAVYGYTFGSGTRLTVV.

This chain uses TRBV23-1 with TRBJ2-7, with 7 bases fitting TRBD2. TRBV23-1 is annotated as an ORF whose role is uncertain. The CDR3 has 15 amino acids. J was trimmed by 3 bases and V by 2 bases; bases with no gene match: 7. The CDR3 is CASSQEWDYRYEQYF. The CDR3 DNA reads as TGCGCCAGCAGTCAAGAATGGGACTACCGCTACGAGCAGTACTTC.

This chain uses TRBV24-1 with TRBJ1-1; D perhaps matches TRBD1 (5 bases). Germline CDR1 is KGHDR and CDR2 is SFDVKD. The CDR3 has 13 residues. Trimming removed 4 bases at V and 4 bases at J, with 9 bases between. DNA of the CDR3: TGTGCCACCAGTGACCCTAGGGGCACTGAAGCTTTCTTT. Residues: CATSDPRGTEAFF.

The V gene is TRBV6-5, the J gene TRBJ1-2; TRBD1 aligns across 8 bases. The CDR3 loop spans 14 amino acids. V lost 8 bases and J lost 5; bases outside the gene matches: 10. From germline, CDR1 is MNHEY and CDR2 SVGAGI. The CDR3 spells CASSPDRGEYGYTF. The CDR3 DNA follows: TGTGCCAGCTCCCCAGACAGGGGAGAATATGGCTACACCTTC.

The chain employs TRBV9 and TRBJ2-2; 10 bases agree with TRBD2. CDR3 length: 18 residues. Germline V gene lookup returns CDR1 SGDLS and CDR2 YYNGEE. V gave up 0 bases and J gave up 8 bases; unmatched junction bases: 13. The DNA of the CDR3 is TGTGCCAGCAGCGTAGGGCTAGCGGGGGCCTCCTCGGTAGGGGAGCTGTTTTTT. It specifies CASSVGLAGASSVGELFF. The whole variable domain, remainder taken from reference TRBV9 and TRBJ2-2, is DSGVTQTPKHLITATGQRVTLRCSPRSGDLSVYWYQQSLDQGLQFLIQYYNGEERAKGNILERFSAQQFPDLHSELNLSSLELGDSALYFCASSVGLAGASSVGELFFGEGSRLTVL.

This clone has a handful of counts. J is TRBJ1-6 and V is TRBV3-1 (or the pseudogene TRBV3-2); D gene ambiguous. The CDR3 is made up of 13 amino acids. The ends were cut back, 2 bases at V and 3 bases at J, with 2 bases in the middle. Per the germline V gene, CDR1 is LGHDT and CDR2 is YNNKEL (reference sequence). The CDR3 spells CASSQRYNSPLHF. The DNA of the CDR3 is TGTGCCAGCAGCCAACGCTATAATTCACCCCTCCACTTT.